One and the same sample provided the 24 T cell receptor beta chains below, sequenced in a study of T cell changes during pregnancy in multiple sclerosis. Clones were sequenced by immunoSEQ multiplex PCR, and TCRdb holds only the in-frame ones, with some missing. Seen here are tens of thousands of clones, roughly 90% observed once, and the top ten hold 5.3%. The sequences come from CD8+ T cells from peripheral blood mononuclear cells, collected before pregnancy. These receptors originate from a female donor with multiple sclerosis, enrolled in a pregnancy study.

The V call is TRBV9, the J call TRBJ2-1, with D maybe TRBD2 (7 bases). The germline V gene encodes CDR1 SGDLS and CDR2 YYNGEE. The CDR3 has 15 amino acids. Deletions cut 0 bases from V and 9 bases from J, with 16 bases between. The CDR3 DNA reads TGTGCCAGCAGCGTAGGGGTGGGGGGGCAACCTGAGCAGTTCTTC. It encodes CASSVGVGGQPEQFF.

This chain's CDR3 is CASSVAGFSYNSPLHF. Written as DNA, the CDR3 is TGTGCCAGTAGTGTGGCAGGGTTCTCCTATAATTCACCCCTCCACTTT. The rearrangement links TRBV19 to TRBJ1-6; TRBD1 might be the D (5 bases). The CDR3 contains 16 residues. Looked up from germline, CDR1 is LNHDA and CDR2 is SQIVND (reference sequence). The V gene lost 5 bases and the J gene lost 0 bases, with 11 bases spanning the gap.

This clone was seen just once. The same CDR3 can be traced to other DNA sequences in this sample. CDR3 sequence: CSVEGGQPYGYTF. The CDR3 DNA sequence: TGCAGCGTTGAAGGAGGACAGCCCTATGGCTACACCTTC. The rearrangement links TRBV29-1 to TRBJ1-2, with a weak D call TRBD1 (6 bases). Germline CDR1 SQVTM, CDR2 ANQGSEA. Trimming took 1 base from V and 4 from J, leaving 10 bases between them. CDR3 length: 13 amino acids. The full variable domain, with the rest looked up from reference TRBV29-1 and TRBJ1-2, is SAVISQKPSRDICQRGTSLTIQCQVDSQVTMMFWYRQQPGQSLTLIATANQGSEATYESGFVIDKFPISRPNLTFSTLTVSNMSPEDSSIYLCSVEGGQPYGYTFGSGTRLTVV.

The chain recombines TRBV7-9 with TRBJ1-2; TRBD1 matches 8 bases. The V segment lost 3 bases and the J segment 8 bases; nucleotides outside the gene matches: 17. The CDR3 totals 17 residues. Per the germline V gene, CDR1 is SEHNR and CDR2 is FQNEAQ (reference sequence). The CDR3 here is CASSFIPGQEDGLGYTF. As DNA, the CDR3 is TGTGCCAGCAGCTTCATTCCGGGACAGGAAGACGGTTTGGGCTACACCTTC.

The chain recombines TRBV27 with TRBJ1-1; 8 nucleotides match TRBD1. V lost 5 bases to trimming and J lost 3 bases; unmatched junction nucleotides: 5. The CDR3 has 14 amino acids. Germline CDR1 reads MNHEY; CDR2 reads SMNVEV (reference sequence). CDR3 protein: CASSPRTGYTEAFF. In DNA, the CDR3 is TGTGCCAGCAGTCCACGGACAGGGTACACTGAAGCTTTCTTT.

The chain couples TRBV9 to TRBJ2-5; the match to TRBD2 covers 10 bases. Germline-derived CDR1 and CDR2 are SGDLS and YYNGEE. The V gene end was trimmed by 4 bases and the J gene end by 0 bases; junction bases not matched to a gene: 3. This CDR3 comprises 15 residues. This CDR3 is CASSYSGGNQETQYF. CDR3 DNA sequence: TGTGCCAGCAGCTATAGCGGGGGGAACCAAGAGACCCAGTACTTC.

The rearrangement uses TRBV7-3 and TRBJ2-3, with 11 bases identical to TRBD2. The CDR3 is 15 residues long. Germline CDR1 SGHTA, CDR2 FQGTGA. V trimming: 5 bases; J trimming: 2 bases; junction bases outside the gene matches: 3. DNA of the CDR3: TGTGCCAGCAGCCCTAGCGGGGGGATCACAGATACGCAGTATTTT. This encodes CASSPSGGITDTQYF.

The sample holds one count of this clone. The chain employs TRBV27 and TRBJ2-7, with TRBD2 matching over 8 bases. CDR1 and CDR2 (germline): MNHEY, SMNVEV (reference sequence). V shed 2 bases and J 3 bases; nucleotides not matched to a gene: 12. The CDR3 length is 17 residues. The CDR3 nucleotides are TGTGCCAGCAGTTTAGGACCAGCGGGGGCGAATGGCTACGAGCAGTACTTC. Translation gives CASSLGPAGANGYEQYF.

The V and J genes are TRBV27 and TRBJ1-4, with D perhaps matching TRBD1 (5 bases). Germline CDR1 reads MNHEY; CDR2 reads SMNVEV (reference sequence). The CDR3 loop spans 14 amino acids. The V end lost 2 bases, the J end lost 8 bases, and 12 bases lay between the germline ends. Here the CDR3 DNA reads TGTGCCAGCAGTTTAATGGAGGGGAGCGAAAAACTGTTTTTT. Its protein is CASSLMEGSEKLFF.

The chain employs TRBV5-1 and TRBJ1-2, with 7 bases identical to TRBD1. The CDR3 consists of 17 residues. Germline V gene data show CDR1 as SGHRS and CDR2 as YFSETQ. J was trimmed by 4 bases and V by 3 bases; bases with no gene match: 15. CDR3 loop: CASSSESTGDSIYGYTF. CDR3 DNA: TGCGCCAGCAGCTCTGAATCTACAGGGGATTCGATCTATGGCTACACCTTC.

With regard to this clone: The same CDR3 arises from other DNA sequences in this sample as well. This chain connects TRBV27 to TRBJ1-5; D ambiguous. V lost 3 bases, J lost 0 bases, and 6 bases lay in between. The CDR3 is made up of 14 amino acids. The germline gives CDR1 MNHEY, CDR2 SMNVEV (reference sequence). The CDR3 region is CASSFGGSNQPQHF. CDR3 nucleotide sequence: TGTGCCAGCAGTTTTGGCGGTAGCAATCAGCCCCAGCATTTT.

V is TRBV6-1 and J is TRBJ2-1, with 8 bases that match TRBD2. J lost 4 bases, V lost 3 bases, and 5 bases had no gene match. CDR1 is MNHNS, CDR2 SASEGT, per germline. The CDR3 consists of 15 residues. CDR3 DNA: TGTGCCAGCAGTGACGCGGCGGGGGGTTACAATGAGCAGTTCTTC. As protein: CASSDAAGGYNEQFF.

The V gene is TRBV5-1, the J gene TRBJ2-7, with unresolved D. Germline CDR1 reads SGHRS; CDR2 reads YFSETQ. CDR3 length: 13 residues. Trimming took 1 base from V and 3 from J, leaving 8 bases between them. The CDR3: CASSLSADYEQYF. For the CDR3, the DNA is TGCGCCAGCAGCTTGTCTGCGGACTACGAGCAGTACTTC.

V usage is TRBV2 and J usage is TRBJ2-3; weak D call: TRBD1 (6 bases). This CDR3 has 13 amino acids. Germline V lookup: CDR1 SNHLY, CDR2 FYNNEI. V was pared by 8 bases and J by 1 base, with 10 bases between. The CDR3 DNA reads as TGTGCCAGCCTTACAGGGCGCACAGATACGCAGTATTTT. Translating it yields CASLTGRTDTQYF.

The CDR3 coding sequence is TGTGCCAGCAGCTTAAAGGGGCGATGGGGGGGCCAGTTTTTT. Translating it yields CASSLKGRWGGQFF. V and J are TRBV7-3 and TRBJ1-4; D is possibly TRBD1 (6 bases). The ends were cut back, 1 base at V and 16 bases at J, with 19 bases in the middle. Germline V lookup: CDR1 SGHTA, CDR2 FQGTGA. The CDR3 has 14 amino acids.

The genes are TRBV9 and TRBJ1-1, with D possibly matching TRBD1 (5 bases). The CDR3 runs 13 residues. The V gene's germline CDR1 is SGDLS and CDR2 YYNGEE. The V end was cut by 4 bases, the J end by 4 bases, with 11 bases between. The CDR3 loop reads CASSRGGSTEAFF. The CDR3 region has the DNA TGTGCCAGCAGCCGGGGGGGGAGCACTGAAGCTTTCTTT.

J is TRBJ1-2 and V is TRBV18; 7 nucleotides align to TRBD1. CDR3 size: 18 residues. The germline V gene encodes CDR1 KGHSH and CDR2 LQKENI. Losses at the gene ends were 0 bases for V and 6 bases for J; bases not matched to a gene: 16. The chain's CDR3 is CASSPPGRDRVVMDGYTF. CDR3 sequence (DNA): TGTGCCAGCTCACCACCGGGACGTGACAGGGTTGTTATGGATGGCTACACCTTC.

On this clone: Other nucleotide sequences from this sample produce the same CDR3. J is TRBJ2-3 and V is TRBV7-3, with D tentatively TRBD2 (6 bases). Germline CDR1 and CDR2: SGHTA and FQGTGA. V was shortened by 0 bases and J by 3 bases, with 10 bases between the two germline ends. The CDR3 is 15 amino acids. The CDR3 DNA follows: TGTGCCAGCAGCTTAACGGGGGGAAGGACAGATACGCAGTATTTT. Translation: CASSLTGGRTDTQYF.

V usage is TRBV2 and J usage is TRBJ2-2; 8 bases line up with TRBD1. CDR3 length: 17 amino acids. V shed 6 bases, J shed 0 bases, and the junction held 9 bases outside the gene matches. Per the germline V gene, CDR1 is SNHLY and CDR2 is FYNNEI. The CDR3 sequence: CASRAGTGGANTGELFF. The CDR3 DNA is TGTGCCAGCAGGGCGGGGACAGGCGGGGCGAACACCGGGGAGCTGTTTTTT.

The V gene is TRBV6-5, the J gene TRBJ1-1; D is unresolved. This CDR3 contains 13 residues. CDR1 and CDR2 (germline): MNHEY, SVGAGI. Deletions cut 0 bases from V and 4 bases from J, with 6 bases between. The CDR3 loop is CASSYSPGTEAFF. The CDR3 DNA is TGTGCCAGCAGTTACTCGCCGGGCACTGAAGCTTTCTTT.

This clone has only one observation. V usage is TRBV19 and J usage is TRBJ1-5; no reliable D call. Per germline, CDR1 LNHDA and CDR2 SQIVND (reference sequence). Trimming stripped 0 bases from V and 3 bases from J, with 6 bases between. This CDR3 spans 14 amino acids. CDR3 DNA: TGTGCCAGTAGTATAGAACTGGTCAATCAGCCCCAGCATTTT. Amino acids: CASSIELVNQPQHF. The full variable domain, rest sourced from reference TRBV19 and TRBJ1-5, is DGGITQSPKYLFRKEGQNVTLSCEQNLNHDAMYWYRQDPGQGLRLIYYSQIVNDFQKGDIAEGYSVSREKKESFPLTVTSAQKNPTAFYLCASSIELVNQPQHFGDGTRLSIL.

This chain joins TRBV6-6 and TRBJ2-7, with a weak D call TRBD1 (6 bases). Trimming pared 0 bases from V and 6 bases from J, leaving 9 bases between. This CDR3 region has 13 residues. In germline, CDR1 is MNHNY, CDR2 SVGAGI (reference sequence). As DNA, the CDR3 is TGTGCCAGCAGTTACTCGCAGGGGCTCGAGCAGTACTTC. Translation gives CASSYSQGLEQYF.

This sequence joins TRBV28 and TRBJ1-1; no firm D call. The CDR3 is 14 amino acids. V dropped 5 bases and J dropped 5 bases, with 15 bases sitting between them. Germline CDR1 reads MDHEN; CDR2 reads SYDVKM. The CDR3 spells CASSVSGKGTEAFF. CDR3 sequence (DNA): TGTGCCAGCAGTGTATCGGGGAAAGGGACTGAAGCTTTCTTT.

This sequence joins TRBV6-5 and TRBJ1-2; D is perhaps TRBD1 (5 bases). Trimming cost V 4 bases and J 8 bases, with 20 bases left between them. Per germline, CDR1 MNHEY and CDR2 SVGAGI. This CDR3 region has 15 residues. The DNA for the CDR3 is TGTGCCAGCAGTTCCTCTCTAGGGACTCTAGCGGGCTACACCTTC. This sequence encodes CASSSSLGTLAGYTF.